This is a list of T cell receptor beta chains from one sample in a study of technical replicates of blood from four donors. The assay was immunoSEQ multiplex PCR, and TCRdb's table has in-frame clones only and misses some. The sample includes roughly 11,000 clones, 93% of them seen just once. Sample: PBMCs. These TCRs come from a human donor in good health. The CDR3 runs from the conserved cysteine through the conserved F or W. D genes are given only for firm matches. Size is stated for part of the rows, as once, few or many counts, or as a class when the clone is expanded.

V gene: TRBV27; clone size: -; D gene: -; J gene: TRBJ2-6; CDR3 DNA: TGTGCCAGCAGTCTGGACTCCTCTGGGGCCAACGTCCTGACTTTC; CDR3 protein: CASSLDSSGANVLTF
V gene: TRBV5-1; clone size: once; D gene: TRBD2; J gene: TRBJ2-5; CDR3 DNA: TGCGCCAGCAGCTACACCGGGACTAGCGGGTCAGAGACCCAGTACTTC; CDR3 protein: CASSYTGTSGSETQYF
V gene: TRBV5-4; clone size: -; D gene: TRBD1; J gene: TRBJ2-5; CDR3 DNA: TGTGCCAGCAGCTCTGACAGGGCCAAGACCCAGTACTTC; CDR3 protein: CASSSDRAKTQYF
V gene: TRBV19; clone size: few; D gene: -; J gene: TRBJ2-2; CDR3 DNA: TGTGCCAGTAGTATTCCGACTAGTCAAAGACCTACCGGGGAGCTGTTTTTT; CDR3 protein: CASSIPTSQRPTGELFF
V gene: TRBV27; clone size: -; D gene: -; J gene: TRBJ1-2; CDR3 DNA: TGTGCCAGCAGTTTCCCCCAGGGCTATGGCTACACCTTC; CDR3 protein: CASSFPQGYGYTF
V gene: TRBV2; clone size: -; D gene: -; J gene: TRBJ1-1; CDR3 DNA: TGTGCCAGCAGTTCCAGTGGGCAGGGGTACACTGAAGCTTTCTTT; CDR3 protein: CASSSSGQGYTEAFF
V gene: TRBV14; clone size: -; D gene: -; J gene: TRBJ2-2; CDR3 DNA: TGTGCCAGCAGCTTGGGACTCCTCACCGGGGAGCTGTTTTTT; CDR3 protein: CASSLGLLTGELFF
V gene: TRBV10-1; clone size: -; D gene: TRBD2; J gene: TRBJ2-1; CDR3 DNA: TGCGCCAGCAGCAGCGGGAGTGGCGTGAATGAGCAGTTCTTC; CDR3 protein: CASSSGSGVNEQFF
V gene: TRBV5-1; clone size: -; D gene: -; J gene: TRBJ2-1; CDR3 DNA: TGCGCCAGCAGCTTGGGACAGGACAACTACAATGAGCAGTTCTTC; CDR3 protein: CASSLGQDNYNEQFF
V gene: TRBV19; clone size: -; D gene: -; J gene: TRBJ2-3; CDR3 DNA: TGTGCCAGTAGTATTCGTCCAGGGCCGGGCACAGATACGCAGTATTTT; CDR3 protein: CASSIRPGPGTDTQYF
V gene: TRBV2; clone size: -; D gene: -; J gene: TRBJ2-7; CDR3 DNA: TGTGCCATACAGGTCTCCTACGAGCAGTACTTC; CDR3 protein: CAIQVSYEQYF
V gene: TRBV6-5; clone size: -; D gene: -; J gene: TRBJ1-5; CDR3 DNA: TGTGCCAGCAGTTACTCGGGCCCAGACGCTCAGCCCCAGCATTTT; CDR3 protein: CASSYSGPDAQPQHF
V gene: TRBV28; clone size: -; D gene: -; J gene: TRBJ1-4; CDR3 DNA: TGTGCCAGCAGTCCGGGGGGAACTAATGAAAAACTGTTTTTT; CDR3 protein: CASSPGGTNEKLFF
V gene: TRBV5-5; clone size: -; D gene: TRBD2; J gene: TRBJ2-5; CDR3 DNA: TGTGCCAGCAGCCAGGGACTACTAGAGACCCAGTACTTC; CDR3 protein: CASSQGLLETQYF
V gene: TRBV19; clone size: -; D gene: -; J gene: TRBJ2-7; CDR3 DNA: TGTGCCAGTAGCCCCGAGGCTAGCAGAGTCTACGAGCAGTACTTC; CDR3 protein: CASSPEASRVYEQYF
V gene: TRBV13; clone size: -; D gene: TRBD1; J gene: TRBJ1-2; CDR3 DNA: TGTGCCAGCAGCTTAGGGACAGGGGGGATGGATGGCTACACCTTC; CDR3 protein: CASSLGTGGMDGYTF
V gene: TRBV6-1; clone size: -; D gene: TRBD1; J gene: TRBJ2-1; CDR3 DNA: TGTGCCAGCAGTCGGGACAGGGGCTTCAATGAGCAGTTCTTC; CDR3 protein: CASSRDRGFNEQFF
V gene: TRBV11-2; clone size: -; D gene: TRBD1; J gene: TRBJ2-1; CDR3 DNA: TGTGCCAGCAGCTTAGAGTTGGACAGGGAGCAGTTCTTC; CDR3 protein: CASSLELDREQFF
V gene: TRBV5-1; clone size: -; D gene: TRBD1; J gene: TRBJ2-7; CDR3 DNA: TGCGCCAGCAGCTTAGGGGGCAGCTCCTACGAGCAGTACTTC; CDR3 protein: CASSLGGSSYEQYF
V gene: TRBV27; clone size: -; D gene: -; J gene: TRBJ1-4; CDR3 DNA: TGTGCCAGCAGTCCAGGATCCTCCCGCGTGGAACTGTTTTTT; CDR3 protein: CASSPGSSRVELFF
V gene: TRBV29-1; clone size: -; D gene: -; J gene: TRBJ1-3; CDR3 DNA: TGCAGCGCTATACTCCAGGTCTCTGGAAACACCATATATTTT; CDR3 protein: CSAILQVSGNTIYF
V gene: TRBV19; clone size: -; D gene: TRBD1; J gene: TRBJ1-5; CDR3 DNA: TGTGCCAGTAGTATGCCGGGACAGGGAGGGAATCAGCCCCAGCATTTT; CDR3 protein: CASSMPGQGGNQPQHF